This T cell receptor beta chain originates from a study of post-analysis software for immune sequencing data. Findings and caveats of the study: There were five or six TRBV segments more frequent in patients than controls, and TRBV5-6, TRBV5-1 and TRBV20-1 were among them.

The CDR3 runs to 17 residues. Germline values: CDR1 SGHRS, CDR2 YFSETQ. The V gene end was trimmed by 3 bases and the J gene end by 6 bases; junction bases not matched to a gene: 11. Presence of unique molecular identifiers characterized the TCR beta cDNA libraries. TCRdb re-called the PCR reads through MiXCR, storing one row per CDR3 protein. Of about 820,000 distinct CDR3 sequences detected, approximately 50% appear once; the ten largest clones hold roughly 4.4%. There are a few counts of this clonotype. Its target is not known. Sequencing was done on a sample of blood. This TCR was sampled from a girl between 5 and 17 years old with multiple sclerosis. V is TRBV5-1 and J is TRBJ2-1; 11 bases agree with TRBD2. The CDR3 coding sequence is TGCGCCAGCAGCTCGGGGCCACTAGCGGGGGCAGGCAATGAGCAGTTCTTC. Amino acid sequence: CASSSGPLAGAGNEQFF.